The rows below give T cell receptor beta chains drawn from one sample of a study of blood T cells in healthy people across ages. TCRdb redid the calling of the 5' RACE reads with MiXCR, one entry per CDR3 protein. This sample has under 2,000,000 distinct CDR3 sequences, with about 50% found just once. Material for sequencing was blood. All receptors come from a woman aged 40 to 49 in good health. Both conserved end residues are trimmed from each CDR3. The order of the fields is V gene, D gene, CDR3 protein. D genes are given only for firm matches.

TRBV24-1,.,ATSEPQAQGYNEQF
TRBV7-9,TRBD2,ASSALAEHTQY
TRBV13,.,ASSLAKSGSGTNQPQH
TRBV12-3/TRBV12-4,TRBD1,ASSPWTGRSYEQY
TRBV7-2,.,ASSWVRTTNEKLF
TRBV28,.,ASSLGGARVTQY
TRBV4-1,.,ASSFTGGPLH
TRBV5-1,.,ASSSPADVGTDTQY
TRBV27,TRBD2,ASSLGLAGGTHTDTQY
TRBV5-6,.,ASSSGNNGQPQH
TRBV4-3,.,ASSQDARTLGNAEQF
TRBV5-1,.,ASSTGVQETQY
TRBV6-2/TRBV6-3,TRBD2,ASSPATSRF
TRBV4-2,.,ASSQHDLDLDAQY
TRBV20-1,.,SARDWVPQTQY
TRBV20-1,.,SGGNGPRTVVSEQY
TRBV3-1,.,ASSQAGDTGELF
TRBV4-3,TRBD2,ASSQPGLAGGPFSNEQF
TRBV12-3/TRBV12-4,TRBD1,ASSSDDRVAYEQF
TRBV29-1,TRBD2,SVGTSGGSFSYNEQF
TRBV13,.,ASSLGRVTSEQY
TRBV27,.,ASSRHRELYGYT
TRBV20-1,TRBD1,SALGQHYGYT
TRBV10-3,TRBD1,AISDLPQGIYEQY
TRBV20-1,.,SGSPGGVLNTGELF
TRBV7-9,TRBD2,ASSFRGGAYNEQF
TRBV24-1,.,ATSDFQIDTNSDTQY
TRBV11-1,.,ASSSSRVDEQY
TRBV15,.,ATSRQQNQETQY
TRBV20-1,.,SARDPGVGIDEQF
TRBV9,.,ASSITGNEQY
TRBV5-6,.,ASSLELRQGIGETQY
TRBV20-1,TRBD2,SASPSGGLGAQY
TRBV27,.,ASSLSPAGGELF
TRBV20-1,.,SANQEDQETQY
TRBV10-3,.,AISATGISEQY
TRBV6-5,.,ASSPLKDYEQY
TRBV21-1,.,ASSKDLGTTYEQY
TRBV28,TRBD2,ASGTRWGDEQF
TRBV20-1,TRBD2,SAPNSAGGSTDTQY
TRBV19,TRBD1,ASSQPGQGVNEQY
TRBV20-1,.,SARDRGRQPQH
TRBV28,TRBD2,ASSRSGGPRETQY